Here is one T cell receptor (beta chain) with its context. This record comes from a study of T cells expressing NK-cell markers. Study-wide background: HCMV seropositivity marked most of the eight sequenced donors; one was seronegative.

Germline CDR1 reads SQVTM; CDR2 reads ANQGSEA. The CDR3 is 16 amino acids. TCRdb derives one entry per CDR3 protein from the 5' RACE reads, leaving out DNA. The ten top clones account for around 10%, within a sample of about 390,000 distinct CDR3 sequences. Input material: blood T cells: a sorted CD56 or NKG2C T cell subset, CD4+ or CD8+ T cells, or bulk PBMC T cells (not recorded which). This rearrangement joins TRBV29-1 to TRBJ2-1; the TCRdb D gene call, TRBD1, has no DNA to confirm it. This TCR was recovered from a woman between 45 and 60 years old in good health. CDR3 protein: CSVNGVWRDQVGEQFF.